This T cell receptor (beta chain) was sequenced during a study of cytomegalovirus exposure and HLA in healthy donors. Whole-study results and caveats: For most subjects, TCR beta sequences were reported to predict HLA-A and HLA-B alleles with accuracy. A prior analysis recorded that most TCR beta V segments were productive about 87% or about 30% of the time. Later analysis identified a missense DCLRE1C variant that was linked to TCR beta V- and J-gene trimming. Sequencing artifact likely explains a cluster of highly shared sequence variants.

J gave up 0 bases and V 3 bases, and 7 bases lay outside the gene matches. The length of the CDR3 is 17 residues. Germline V lookup: CDR1 SGDLS, CDR2 YYNGEE. Turning to this clone: Its antigen is unknown.

PCR employed 60 Vbeta and 13 Jbeta primers. Using immunoSEQ multiplex PCR, the repertoire was profiled, and TCRdb retains in-frame clones only, with some absent. Of roughly 100,000 clones listed, roughly four fifths are singletons. What was sequenced was PBMCs. The rearrangement joins TRBV9 to TRBJ1-4; 8 bases are a match to TRBD1. The origin of this receptor is a man aged 45-60 years in good health and CMV-seronegative. The CDR3 region has the DNA TGTGCCAGCAGCGACAGGGGGGCCCATGCAACTAATGAAAAACTGTTTTTT. Its translation is CASSDRGAHATNEKLFF.